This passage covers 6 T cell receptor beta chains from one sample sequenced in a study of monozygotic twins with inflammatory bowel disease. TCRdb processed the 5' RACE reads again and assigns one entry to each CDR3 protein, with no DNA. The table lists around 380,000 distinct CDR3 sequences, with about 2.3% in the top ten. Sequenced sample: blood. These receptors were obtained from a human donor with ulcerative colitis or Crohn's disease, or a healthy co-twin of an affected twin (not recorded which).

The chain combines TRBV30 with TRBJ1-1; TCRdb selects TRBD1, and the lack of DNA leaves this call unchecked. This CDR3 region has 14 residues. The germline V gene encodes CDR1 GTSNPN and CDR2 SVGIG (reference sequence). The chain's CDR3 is CAWKGDSLNTEAFF.

CDR3 amino acids: CASSIPGGVGNTEAFF. The rearrangement links TRBV19 to TRBJ1-1; the TCRdb D gene call, TRBD1, has no DNA to confirm it. The CDR3 spans 16 residues. Germline CDR1 and CDR2: LNHDA and SQIVND (reference sequence).

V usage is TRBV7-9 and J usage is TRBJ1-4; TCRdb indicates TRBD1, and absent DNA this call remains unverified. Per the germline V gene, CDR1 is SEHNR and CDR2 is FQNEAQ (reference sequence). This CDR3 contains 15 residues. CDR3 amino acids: CASSSGQVPNEKLFF.

CDR3 region: CASSQKTGVNTGELFF. V gene TRBV18 combines with J gene TRBJ2-2; lacking DNA, the TRBD1 call made by TCRdb goes unchecked. The germline gives CDR1 KGHSH, CDR2 LQKENI. The CDR3 length is 16 residues.

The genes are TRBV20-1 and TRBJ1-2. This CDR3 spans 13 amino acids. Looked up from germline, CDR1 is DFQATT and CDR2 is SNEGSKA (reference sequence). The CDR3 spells CSARPVPNYGYTF.

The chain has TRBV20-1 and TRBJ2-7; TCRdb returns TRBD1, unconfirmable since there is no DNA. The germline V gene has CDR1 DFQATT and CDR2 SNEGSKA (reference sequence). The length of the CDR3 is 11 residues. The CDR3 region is CSAPRDNEQYF.